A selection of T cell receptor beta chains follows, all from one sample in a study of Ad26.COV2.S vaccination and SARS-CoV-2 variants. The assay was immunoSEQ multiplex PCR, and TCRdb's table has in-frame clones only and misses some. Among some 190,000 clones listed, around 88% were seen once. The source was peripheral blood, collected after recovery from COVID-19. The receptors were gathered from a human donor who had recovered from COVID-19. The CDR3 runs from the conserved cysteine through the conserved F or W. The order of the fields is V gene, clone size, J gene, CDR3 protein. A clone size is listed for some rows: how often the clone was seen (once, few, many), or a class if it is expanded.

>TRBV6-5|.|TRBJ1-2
CASRRNYGYTF
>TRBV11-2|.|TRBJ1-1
CASSSPPGQNTEAFF
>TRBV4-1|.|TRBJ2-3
CASSQGDGGRDTQYF
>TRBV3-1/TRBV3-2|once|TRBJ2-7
CASAGGPYEQYF
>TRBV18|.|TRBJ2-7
CASSSGGGPYEQYF
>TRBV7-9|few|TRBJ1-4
CASSSGRRLFF
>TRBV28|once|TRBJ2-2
CASSLAGELFF
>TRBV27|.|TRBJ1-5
CASSALGREVLNQPQHF
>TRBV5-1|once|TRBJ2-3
CASSLAGRADTQYF
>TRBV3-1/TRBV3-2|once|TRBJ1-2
CASSLGYGYTF